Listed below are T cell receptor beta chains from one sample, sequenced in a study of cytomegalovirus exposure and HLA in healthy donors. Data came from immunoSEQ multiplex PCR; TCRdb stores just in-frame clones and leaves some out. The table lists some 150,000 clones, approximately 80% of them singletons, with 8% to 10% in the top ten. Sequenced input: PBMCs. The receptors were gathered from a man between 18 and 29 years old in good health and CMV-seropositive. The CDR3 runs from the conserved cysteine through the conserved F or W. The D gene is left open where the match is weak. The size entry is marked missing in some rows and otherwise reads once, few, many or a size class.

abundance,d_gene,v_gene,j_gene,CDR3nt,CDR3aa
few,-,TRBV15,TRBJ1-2,TGTGCCACCAGCAGAGAGAGATACCTCGAGGGTGGGCATGGCTACACCTTC,CATSRERYLEGGHGYTF
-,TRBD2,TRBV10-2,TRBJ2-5,TGCGCCAGCAGCCTCCAACTAGCGGTGTACCAAGAGACCCAGTACTTC,CASSLQLAVYQETQYF
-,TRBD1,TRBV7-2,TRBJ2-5,TGTGCCAGCAGCTTAGGGGGACAGGGGCAAGAGACCCAGTACTTC,CASSLGGQGQETQYF
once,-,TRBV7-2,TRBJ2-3,TGTGCCAGCAGCTTAGGGACTCTCTACACAGATACGCAGTATTTT,CASSLGTLYTDTQYF
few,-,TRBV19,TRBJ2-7,TGTGCCAGTAGTATAGGCGGGACCGCCACCTACGAGCAGTACTTC,CASSIGGTATYEQYF
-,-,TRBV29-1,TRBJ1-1,TGCAGCGTTCGGGTGGCCGCGAACACTGAAGCTTTCTTT,CSVRVAANTEAFF
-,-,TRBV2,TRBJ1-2,TGTGCCAGCAGTCCGACAGCTGGCTACACCTTC,CASSPTAGYTF
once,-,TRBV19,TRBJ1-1,TGTGCCAGTAGGCGGCCGATGAACACTGAAGCTTTCTTT,CASRRPMNTEAFF
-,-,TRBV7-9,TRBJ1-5,TGTGCCAGCAGCCGAGGGGGGGATAGCAATCAGCCCCAGCATTTT,CASSRGGDSNQPQHF
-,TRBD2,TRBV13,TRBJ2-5,TGTGCCAGCAGCTTAGGCCCTAGCGGGGGGCCATGGGTAGAGACCCAGTACTTC,CASSLGPSGGPWVETQYF
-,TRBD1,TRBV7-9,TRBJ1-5,TGTTCCAGCAGCTTAGGCCAGGGGGGTATTGGCAATCAGCCCCAGCATTTT,CSSSLGQGGIGNQPQHF
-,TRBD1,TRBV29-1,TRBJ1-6,TGCAGCGTTGCCGAGACAGGGACAGAGAGCTCACCCCTCCACTTT,CSVAETGTESSPLHF
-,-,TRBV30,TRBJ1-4,TGTGCCTGGAGACCCCTGGGCGTTAATGAAAAACTGTTTTTT,CAWRPLGVNEKLFF
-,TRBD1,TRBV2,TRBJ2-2,TGTGCCAGCATTCCGGACAGGTCCGGCACCGGGGAGCTGTTTTTT,CASIPDRSGTGELFF
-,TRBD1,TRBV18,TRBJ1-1,TGTGCCAGCTCACCCGGGGGAGTAGGGACAGGCATGAACACTGAAGCTTTCTTT,CASSPGGVGTGMNTEAFF
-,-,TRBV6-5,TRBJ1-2,TGTGCCAGCAGTTACAGTGGACAGAAGTATGGCTACACCTTC,CASSYSGQKYGYTF
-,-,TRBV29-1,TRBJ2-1,TGCAGCGCGGGTGACGGCCTTTACAATGAGCAGTTCTTC,CSAGDGLYNEQFF
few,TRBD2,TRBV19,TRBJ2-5,TGTGCCAGTAGTATAGTGGGTAGCGGGAAGTACCAAGAGACCCAGTACTTC,CASSIVGSGKYQETQYF
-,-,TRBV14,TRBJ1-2,TGTGCCAGCAGCCAAACCCTGCTGGGACTCTATGGCTACACCTTC,CASSQTLLGLYGYTF
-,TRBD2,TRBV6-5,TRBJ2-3,TGTGCCAGCAGCCGAACTAGCGGGGGCACAGATACGCAGTATTTT,CASSRTSGGTDTQYF
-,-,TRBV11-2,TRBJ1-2,TGTGCCAGCAGCTTGAGGACGGGACACGCCTATGGCTACACCTTC,CASSLRTGHAYGYTF
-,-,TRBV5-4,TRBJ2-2,TGTGCCAGCAGCTCTTTAGACACCGGGGAGCTGTTTTTT,CASSSLDTGELFF
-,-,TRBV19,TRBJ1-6,TGTGCCAGCGGGGATCCCGGAGGGTCACCCCTCCACTTT,CASGDPGGSPLHF
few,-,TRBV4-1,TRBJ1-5,TGCGCCAGCAGCCAAGTTCTCCGGGAGCCCCAGCATTTT,CASSQVLREPQHF
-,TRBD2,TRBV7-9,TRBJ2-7,TGTGCCAGCAGACGAACTAGCGGCTCCTACGAGCAGTACTTC,CASRRTSGSYEQYF
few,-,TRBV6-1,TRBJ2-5,TGTGCCAGCAGTCCTCAAACAGGGTTGGAGACCCAGTACTTC,CASSPQTGLETQYF
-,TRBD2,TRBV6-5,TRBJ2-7,TGTGCCAGCAGGAGGGGACTAGCGGGACAATACGAGCAGTACTTC,CASRRGLAGQYEQYF
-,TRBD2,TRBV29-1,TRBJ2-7,TGCAGCGCCAGGACTAGCGGGATGCGTTTGAACTCCTACGAGCAGTACTTC,CSARTSGMRLNSYEQYF
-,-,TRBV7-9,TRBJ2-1,TGTGCCAGCCGGCCAGCGGGCAGCTCCTACAATGAGCAGTTCTTC,CASRPAGSSYNEQFF
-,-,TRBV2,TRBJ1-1,TGTGCCAGCAGTGAAATCTGGGGCGCAGGGAACACTGAAGCTTTCTTT,CASSEIWGAGNTEAFF
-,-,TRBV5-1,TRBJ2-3,TGCGCCAGCAGCTTGGAGGTCGAGGGCACAGATACGCAGTATTTT,CASSLEVEGTDTQYF
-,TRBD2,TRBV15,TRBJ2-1,TGTGCCACCAGCGGGATCGGACTAGCGGCTTACAATGAGCAGTTCTTC,CATSGIGLAAYNEQFF
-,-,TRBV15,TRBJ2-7,TGTGCCACCAGCGGAGGCGGTGCTGGCGACGAGCAGTACTTC,CATSGGGAGDEQYF
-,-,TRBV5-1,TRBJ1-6,TGCGCCAGCAGCTTTTCAGGGTCACGCGGTAATTCACCCCTCCACTTT,CASSFSGSRGNSPLHF
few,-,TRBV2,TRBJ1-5,TGTGCCAGCAAACGGAGCTATAGCAATCAGCCCCAGCATTTT,CASKRSYSNQPQHF
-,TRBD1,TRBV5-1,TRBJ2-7,TGCGCCAGCAGAGAGATGCCGGGACAGGGGGCCTACGAGCAGTACTTC,CASREMPGQGAYEQYF
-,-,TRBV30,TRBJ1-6,TGTGCCTGGAGTTCGGGACGGGAGAATTCACCCCTCCACTTT,CAWSSGRENSPLHF
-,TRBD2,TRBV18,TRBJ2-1,TGTGCCAGGTTAAGGCTAGCGGGGGCGGACTACAATGAGCAGTTCTTC,CARLRLAGADYNEQFF
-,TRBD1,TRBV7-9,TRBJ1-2,TGTTCCAGCAGCGAAGGGTCCGGGACAGCCTATGGCTACACCTTC,CSSSEGSGTAYGYTF
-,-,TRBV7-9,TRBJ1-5,TGTGCCAGCAGCCCCCCCTTAGGCAATCAGCCCCAGCATTTT,CASSPPLGNQPQHF
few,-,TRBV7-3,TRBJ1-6,TGTGCCAGCAGCATTGGGTCAGGGGTAAATTCACCCCTCCACTTT,CASSIGSGVNSPLHF
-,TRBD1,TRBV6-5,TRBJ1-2,TGTGCCAGCAGCTCGGGGACAGACTATGGCTACACCTTC,CASSSGTDYGYTF
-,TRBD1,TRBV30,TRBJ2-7,TGTGCCTGGAACACGGGGGGACAGGGGTTCTACGAGCAGTACTTC,CAWNTGGQGFYEQYF
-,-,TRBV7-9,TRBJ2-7,TGTGCCAGCAGCGTTGGTGCGGGATCCTACGAGCAGTACTTC,CASSVGAGSYEQYF
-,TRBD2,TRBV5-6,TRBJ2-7,TGTGCCAGCAGCTCCAACCTTAGACTAGCAGCCTACGAGCAGTACTTC,CASSSNLRLAAYEQYF
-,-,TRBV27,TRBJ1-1,TGTGCCAGCAGCAGGGCGGGAAGCACTGAAGCTTTCTTT,CASSRAGSTEAFF
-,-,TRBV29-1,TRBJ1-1,TGCAGCGTCGGCAGGGTAGACACTGAAGCTTTCTTT,CSVGRVDTEAFF
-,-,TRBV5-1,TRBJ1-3,TGCGCCAGCAGCTTGTACTCTGGAAACACCATATATTTT,CASSLYSGNTIYF
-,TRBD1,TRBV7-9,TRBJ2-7,TGTTCCAGCAACCCTCTGCGGCAGGGGGTTAGCTACGAGCAGTACTTC,CSSNPLRQGVSYEQYF
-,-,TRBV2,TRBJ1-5,TGTGCCAGCAGTGCTAGAGCTTCGAGCAATCAGCCCCAGCATTTT,CASSARASSNQPQHF
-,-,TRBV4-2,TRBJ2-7,TGTGCCAGCAGCCCTTTTTGGCAGGCGACCTACGAGCAGTACTTC,CASSPFWQATYEQYF
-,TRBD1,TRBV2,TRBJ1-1,TGTGCCAGCAGTGATCCAACACAGGGGGAGAGAACTGAAGCTTTCTTT,CASSDPTQGERTEAFF
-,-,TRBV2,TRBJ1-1,TGTGCCAGCAGTAGGGACACCCCTGGGACTGAAGCTTTCTTT,CASSRDTPGTEAFF
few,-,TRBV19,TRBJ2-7,TGTGCCAGTAGTTACGACAAGTACGAGCAGTACTTC,CASSYDKYEQYF
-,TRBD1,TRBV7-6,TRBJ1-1,TGTGCCAGCAGCCGACGGGAGACAGGGGGGAGCACTGAAGCTTTCTTT,CASSRRETGGSTEAFF
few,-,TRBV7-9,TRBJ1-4,TGTGCCAGCAGCCGCAGCGGAAATGAAAAACTGTTTTTT,CASSRSGNEKLFF
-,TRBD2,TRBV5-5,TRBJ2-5,TGTGCCAGCAGCTCTGGACTAGCGGGAGTCGTAGGGGAGACCCAGTACTTC,CASSSGLAGVVGETQYF
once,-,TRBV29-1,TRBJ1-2,TGCAGCGTTGAAGGGGCCAGGGGACCGAACTATGGCTACACCTTC,CSVEGARGPNYGYTF
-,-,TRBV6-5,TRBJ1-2,TGTGCCAGCAAAAGCGGAAGTGACTATGGCTACACCTTC,CASKSGSDYGYTF
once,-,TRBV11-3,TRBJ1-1,TGTGCCAGCAGCTTAGAGGCGAACACTGAAGCTTTCTTT,CASSLEANTEAFF